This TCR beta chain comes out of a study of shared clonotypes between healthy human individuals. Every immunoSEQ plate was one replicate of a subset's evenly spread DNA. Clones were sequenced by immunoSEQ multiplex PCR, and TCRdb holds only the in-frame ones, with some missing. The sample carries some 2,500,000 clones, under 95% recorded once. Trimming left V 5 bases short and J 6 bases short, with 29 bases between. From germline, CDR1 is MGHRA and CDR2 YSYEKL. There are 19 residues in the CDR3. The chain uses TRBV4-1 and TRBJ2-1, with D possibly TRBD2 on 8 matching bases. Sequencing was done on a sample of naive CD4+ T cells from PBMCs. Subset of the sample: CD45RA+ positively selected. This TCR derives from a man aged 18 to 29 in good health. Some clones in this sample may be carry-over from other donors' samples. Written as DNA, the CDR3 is TGCGCCAGCAGCACTAAGGGGGCCGGGAGGGCCGTCCTAGCCAATGAGCAGTTCTTC. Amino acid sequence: CASSTKGAGRAVLANEQFF.